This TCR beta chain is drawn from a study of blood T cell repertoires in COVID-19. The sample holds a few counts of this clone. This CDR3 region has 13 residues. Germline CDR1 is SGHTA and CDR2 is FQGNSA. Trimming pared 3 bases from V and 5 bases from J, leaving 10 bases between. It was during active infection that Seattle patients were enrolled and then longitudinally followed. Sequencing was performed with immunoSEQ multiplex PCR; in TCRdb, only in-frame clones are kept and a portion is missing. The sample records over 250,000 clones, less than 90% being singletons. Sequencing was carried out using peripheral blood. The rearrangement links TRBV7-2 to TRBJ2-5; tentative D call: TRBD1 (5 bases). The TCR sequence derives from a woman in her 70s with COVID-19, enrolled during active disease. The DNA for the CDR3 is TGTGCCAGCAGCTTCGACAGTCGGGAGACCCAGTACTTC. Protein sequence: CASSFDSRETQYF.